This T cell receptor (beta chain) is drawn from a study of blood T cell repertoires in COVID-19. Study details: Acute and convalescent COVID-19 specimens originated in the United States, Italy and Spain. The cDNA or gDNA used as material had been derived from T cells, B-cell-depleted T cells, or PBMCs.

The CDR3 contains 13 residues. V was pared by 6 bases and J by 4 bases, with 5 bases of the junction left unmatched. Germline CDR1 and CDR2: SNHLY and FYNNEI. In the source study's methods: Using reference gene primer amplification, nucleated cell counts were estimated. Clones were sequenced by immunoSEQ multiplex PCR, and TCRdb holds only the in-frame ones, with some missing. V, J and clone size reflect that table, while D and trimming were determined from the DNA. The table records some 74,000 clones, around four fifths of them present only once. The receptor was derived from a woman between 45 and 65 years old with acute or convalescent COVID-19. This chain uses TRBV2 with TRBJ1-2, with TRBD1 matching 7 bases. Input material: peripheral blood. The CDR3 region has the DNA TGTGCCAGCAGAATACAGGGGACCTATGGCTACACCTTC. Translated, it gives CASRIQGTYGYTF.